This entry lists 2 T cell receptor beta chains sequenced from one sample in a study of blood T cell repertoires in COVID-19. Sequencing used immunoSEQ multiplex PCR; TCRdb keeps in-frame clones, though not all of them. This table has tens of thousands of clones, 91% appearing once. Sample: peripheral blood. The source is a human donor in a cohort sampled during active COVID-19.

V and J are TRBV5-4 and TRBJ2-5; D gene ambiguous. Trimming removed 5 bases at V and 4 bases at J, with 12 bases between. CDR3 length: 13 amino acids. Germline CDR1 and CDR2: SGHNT and YYREEE (reference sequence). The CDR3 DNA reads TGTGCCAGCAGTCGCTCCCAGCGAGAGACCCAGTACTTC. It is translated as CASSRSQRETQYF.

This CDR3 is CASSPHEGLASSGTQYF. CDR3 coding DNA: TGTGCCAGCAGTCCCCATGAGGGACTAGCTAGTTCCGGTACGCAGTATTTT. The V gene is TRBV27, the J gene TRBJ2-3; TRBD2 matches 9 bases. This CDR3 region has 17 residues. Trimming cost V 5 bases and J 8 bases; bases outside gene matches: 17. Germline V gives CDR1 MNHEY, CDR2 SMNVEV (reference sequence).